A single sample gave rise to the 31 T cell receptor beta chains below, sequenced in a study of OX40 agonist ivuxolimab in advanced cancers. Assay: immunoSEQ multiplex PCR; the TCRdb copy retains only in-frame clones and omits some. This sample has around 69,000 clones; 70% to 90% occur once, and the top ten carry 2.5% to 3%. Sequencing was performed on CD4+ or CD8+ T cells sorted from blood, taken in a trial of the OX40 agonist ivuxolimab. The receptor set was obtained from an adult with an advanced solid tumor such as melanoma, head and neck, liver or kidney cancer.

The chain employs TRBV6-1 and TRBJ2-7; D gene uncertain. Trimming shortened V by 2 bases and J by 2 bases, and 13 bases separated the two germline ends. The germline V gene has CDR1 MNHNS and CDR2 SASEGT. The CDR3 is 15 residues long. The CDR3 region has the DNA TGTGCCAGCAGTGAACCACATGTTAGTCCCTACGAGCAGTACTTC. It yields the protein CASSEPHVSPYEQYF.

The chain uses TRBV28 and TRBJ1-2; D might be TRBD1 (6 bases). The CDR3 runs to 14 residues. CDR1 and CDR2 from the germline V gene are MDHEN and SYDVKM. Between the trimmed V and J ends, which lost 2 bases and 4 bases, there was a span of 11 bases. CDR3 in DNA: TGTGCCAGCAGTTTAGCTACAGGGCTCTATGGCTACACCTTC. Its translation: CASSLATGLYGYTF.

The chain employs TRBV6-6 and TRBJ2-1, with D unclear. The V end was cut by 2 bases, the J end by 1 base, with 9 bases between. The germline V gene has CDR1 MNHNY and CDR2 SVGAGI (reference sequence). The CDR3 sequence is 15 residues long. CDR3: CASSYGLSSYNEQFF. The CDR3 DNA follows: TGTGCCAGCAGTTACGGTCTCAGTTCCTACAATGAGCAGTTCTTC.

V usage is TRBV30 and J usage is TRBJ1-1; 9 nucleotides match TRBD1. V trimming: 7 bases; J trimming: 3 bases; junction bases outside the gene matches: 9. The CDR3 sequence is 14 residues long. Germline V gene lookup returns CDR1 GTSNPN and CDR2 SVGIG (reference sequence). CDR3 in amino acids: CALLRGQGYTEAFF. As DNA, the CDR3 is TGTGCCTTGCTGCGGGGACAGGGATACACTGAAGCTTTCTTT.

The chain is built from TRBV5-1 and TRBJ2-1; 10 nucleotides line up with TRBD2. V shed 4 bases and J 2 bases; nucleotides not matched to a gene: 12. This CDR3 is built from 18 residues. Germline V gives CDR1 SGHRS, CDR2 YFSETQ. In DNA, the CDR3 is TGCGCCAGCAGCCTGGGACTAGCGAGGAGGGGAGCCTACAATGAGCAGTTCTTC. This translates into CASSLGLARRGAYNEQFF. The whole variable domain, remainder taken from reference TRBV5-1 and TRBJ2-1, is KAGVTQTPRYLIKTRGQQVTLSCSPISGHRSVSWYQQTPGQGLQFLFEYFSETQRNKGNFPGRFSGRQFSNSRSEMNVSTLELGDSALYLCASSLGLARRGAYNEQFFGPGTRLTVL.

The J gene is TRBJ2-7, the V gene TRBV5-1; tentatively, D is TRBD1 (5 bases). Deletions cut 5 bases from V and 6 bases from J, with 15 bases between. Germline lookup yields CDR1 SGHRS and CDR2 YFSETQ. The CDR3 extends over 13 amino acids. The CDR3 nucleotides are TGCGCCAGCAGTACTACAGGTGTTAGCGAGCAGTACTTC. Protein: CASSTTGVSEQYF. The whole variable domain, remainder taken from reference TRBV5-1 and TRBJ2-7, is KAGVTQTPRYLIKTRGQQVTLSCSPISGHRSVSWYQQTPGQGLQFLFEYFSETQRNKGNFPGRFSGRQFSNSRSEMNVSTLELGDSALYLCASSTTGVSEQYFGPGTRLTVT.

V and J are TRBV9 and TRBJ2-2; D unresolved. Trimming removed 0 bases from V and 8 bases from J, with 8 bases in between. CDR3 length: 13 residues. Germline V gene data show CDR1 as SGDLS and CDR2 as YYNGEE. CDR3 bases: TGTGCCAGCAGCGTAGGGCCCACGGGGGAGCTGTTTTTT. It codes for CASSVGPTGELFF.

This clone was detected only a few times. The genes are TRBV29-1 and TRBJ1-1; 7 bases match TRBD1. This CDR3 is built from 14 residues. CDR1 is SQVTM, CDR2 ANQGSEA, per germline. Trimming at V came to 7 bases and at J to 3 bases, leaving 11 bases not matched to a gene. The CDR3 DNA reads TGCAGCGCAGGACAGGTCCTCAGGGACACTGAAGCTTTCTTT. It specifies CSAGQVLRDTEAFF.

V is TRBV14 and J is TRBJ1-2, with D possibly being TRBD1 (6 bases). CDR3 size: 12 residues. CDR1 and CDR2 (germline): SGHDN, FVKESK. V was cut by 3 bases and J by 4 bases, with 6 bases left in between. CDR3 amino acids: CASSQDSYGYTF. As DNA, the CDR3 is TGTGCCAGCAGCCAGGACAGCTATGGCTACACCTTC.

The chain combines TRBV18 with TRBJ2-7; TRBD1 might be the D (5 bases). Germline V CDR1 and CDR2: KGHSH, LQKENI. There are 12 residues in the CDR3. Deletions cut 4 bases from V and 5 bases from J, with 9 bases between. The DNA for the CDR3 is TGTGCCAGCTCACAGGGGAATCACGAGCAGTACTTC. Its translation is CASSQGNHEQYF.

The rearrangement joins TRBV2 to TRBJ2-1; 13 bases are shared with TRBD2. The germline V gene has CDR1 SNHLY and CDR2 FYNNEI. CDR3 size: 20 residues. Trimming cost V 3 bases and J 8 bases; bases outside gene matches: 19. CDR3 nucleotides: TGTGCCAGCAGTGATGCTCGACTAGCGGGGGGACCGACGCTTCGCGATGAGCAGTTCTTC. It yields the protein CASSDARLAGGPTLRDEQFF.

CDR3: CASSLGAGGPAGPQHF. CDR3 nucleotide sequence: TGTGCCAGCAGCTTGGGGGCAGGGGGCCCCGCGGGTCCCCAGCATTTT. The genes are TRBV5-5 and TRBJ1-5, with 8 nucleotides matching TRBD1. V lost 0 bases and J lost 10; bases outside the gene matches: 12. Germline CDR1 reads SGHKS; CDR2 reads YYEKEE (reference sequence). This CDR3 has 16 residues.

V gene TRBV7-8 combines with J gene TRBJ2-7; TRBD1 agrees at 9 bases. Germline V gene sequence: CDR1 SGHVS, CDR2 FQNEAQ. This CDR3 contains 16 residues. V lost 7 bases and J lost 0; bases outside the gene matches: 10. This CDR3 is CASTPRAGQGSYEQYF. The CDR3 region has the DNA TGTGCCAGCACCCCCCGGGCGGGACAGGGCTCCTACGAGCAGTACTTC.

CDR3 region: CASSRDRGSEAFF. The CDR3 bases are TGTGCCAGCTCTCGCGACAGGGGCTCTGAAGCTTTCTTT. The chain joins TRBV18 to TRBJ1-1; the match to TRBD1 covers 8 bases. The V segment lost 6 bases and the J segment 6 bases; nucleotides outside the gene matches: 6. Germline V gene sequence: CDR1 KGHSH, CDR2 LQKENI. The CDR3 is made up of 13 amino acids. The full variable domain, with the rest looked up from reference TRBV18 and TRBJ1-1, is NAGVMQNPRHLVRRRGQEARLRCSPMKGHSHVYWYRQLPEEGLKFMVYLQKENIIDESGMPKERFSAEFPKEGPSILRIQQVVRGDSAAYFCASSRDRGSEAFFGQGTRLTVV.

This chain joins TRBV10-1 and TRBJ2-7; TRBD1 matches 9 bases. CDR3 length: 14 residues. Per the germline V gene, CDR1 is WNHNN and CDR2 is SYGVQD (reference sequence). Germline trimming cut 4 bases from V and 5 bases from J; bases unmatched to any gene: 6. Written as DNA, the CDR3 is TGCGCCAGCAGTGCCGGGACAGGGTACAACGAGCAGTACTTC. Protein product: CASSAGTGYNEQYF.

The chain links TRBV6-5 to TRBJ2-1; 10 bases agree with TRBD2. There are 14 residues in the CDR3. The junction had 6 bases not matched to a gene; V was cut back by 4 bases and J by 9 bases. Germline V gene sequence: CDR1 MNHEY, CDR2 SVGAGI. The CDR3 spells CASSSAGGPSEQFF. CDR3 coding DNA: TGTGCCAGCAGTTCAGCGGGGGGGCCCAGTGAGCAGTTCTTC.

Here the CDR3 reads CASSLGMGRSSYNEQFF. DNA of the CDR3: TGTGCCAGCAGCTTAGGGATGGGCAGGAGCTCCTACAATGAGCAGTTCTTC. The gene calls are TRBV7-8 and TRBJ2-1; D ambiguous. The V end lost 1 base, the J end lost 0 bases, and 13 bases lay between the germline ends. The CDR3 extends over 17 amino acids. Per germline, CDR1 SGHVS and CDR2 FQNEAQ.

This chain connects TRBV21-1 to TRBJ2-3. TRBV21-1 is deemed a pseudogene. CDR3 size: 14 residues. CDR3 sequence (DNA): TGTGCCGGGCCAGTGGGGGTAAAGACAGATACGCAGTATTTT. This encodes CAGPVGVKTDTQYF.

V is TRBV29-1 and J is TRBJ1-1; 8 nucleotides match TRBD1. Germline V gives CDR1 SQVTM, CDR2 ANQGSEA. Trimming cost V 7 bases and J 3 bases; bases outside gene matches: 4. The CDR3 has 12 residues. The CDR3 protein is CSAQTGDTEAFF. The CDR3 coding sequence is TGCAGCGCCCAGACAGGGGACACTGAAGCTTTCTTT.

The CDR3 protein is CASSRPPEVEEQYF. CDR3 bases: TGTGCCAGCAGCCGTCCCCCAGAGGTGGAAGAGCAGTACTTC. V usage is TRBV7-9 and J usage is TRBJ2-7; the D is unclear. The CDR3 length is 14 residues. Per germline, CDR1 SEHNR and CDR2 FQNEAQ (reference sequence). The V end lost 5 bases, the J end lost 7 bases, and 18 bases lay between the germline ends.

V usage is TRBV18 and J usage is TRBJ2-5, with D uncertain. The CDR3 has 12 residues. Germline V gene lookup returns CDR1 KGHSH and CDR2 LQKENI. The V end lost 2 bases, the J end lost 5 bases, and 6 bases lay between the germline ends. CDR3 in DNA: TGTGCCAGCTCACCATCGAGGGAGACCCAGTACTTC. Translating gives CASSPSRETQYF. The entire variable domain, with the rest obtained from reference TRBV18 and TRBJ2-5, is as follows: NAGVMQNPRHLVRRRGQEARLRCSPMKGHSHVYWYRQLPEEGLKFMVYLQKENIIDESGMPKERFSAEFPKEGPSILRIQQVVRGDSAAYFCASSPSRETQYFGPGTRLLVL.

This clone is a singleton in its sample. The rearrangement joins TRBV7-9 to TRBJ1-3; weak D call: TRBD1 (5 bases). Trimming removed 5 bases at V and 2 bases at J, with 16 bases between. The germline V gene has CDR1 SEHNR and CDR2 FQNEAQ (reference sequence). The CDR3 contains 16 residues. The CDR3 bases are TGTGCCAGCAGCACCTTGAGGGGCCCCCCTGGAAACACCATATATTTT. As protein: CASSTLRGPPGNTIYF.

DNA for the CDR3: TGCGCCAGCAGCTTAGGTTCAGGGCTCGAGGGCTACACCTTC. It codes for CASSLGSGLEGYTF. This rearrangement joins TRBV5-1 to TRBJ1-2; tentative D call: TRBD1 (5 bases). The CDR3 consists of 14 residues. Germline CDR1 SGHRS, CDR2 YFSETQ. V lost 2 bases to trimming and J lost 8 bases, with 16 bases between them.

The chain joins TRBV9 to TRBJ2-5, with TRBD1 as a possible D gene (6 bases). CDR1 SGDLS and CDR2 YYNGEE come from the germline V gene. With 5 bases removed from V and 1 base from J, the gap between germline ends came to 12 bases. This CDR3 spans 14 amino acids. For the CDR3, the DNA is TGTGCCAGCAGTCCAGGACAGCTCCAAGAGACCCAGTACTTC. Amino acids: CASSPGQLQETQYF.

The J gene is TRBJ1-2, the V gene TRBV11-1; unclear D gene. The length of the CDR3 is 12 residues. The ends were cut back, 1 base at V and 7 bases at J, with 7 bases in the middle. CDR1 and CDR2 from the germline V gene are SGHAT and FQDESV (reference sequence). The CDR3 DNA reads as TGTGCCAGCAGCTTAGTCCAAGGTGGCTACACCTTC. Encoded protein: CASSLVQGGYTF.

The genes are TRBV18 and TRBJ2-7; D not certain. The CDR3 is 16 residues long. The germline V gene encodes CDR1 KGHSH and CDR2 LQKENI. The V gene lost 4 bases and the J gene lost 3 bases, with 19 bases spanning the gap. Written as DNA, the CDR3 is TGTGCCAGCTCACGTAGTACGGACGGCCGGAACTACGAGCAGTACTTC. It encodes CASSRSTDGRNYEQYF.

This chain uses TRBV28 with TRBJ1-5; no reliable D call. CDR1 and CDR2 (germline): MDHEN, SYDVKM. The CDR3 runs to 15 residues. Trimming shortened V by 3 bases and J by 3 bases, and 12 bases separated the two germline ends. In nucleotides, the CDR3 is TGTGCCAGCAGTTTTGGGCAGGCTACCAATCAGCCCCAGCATTTT. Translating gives CASSFGQATNQPQHF.

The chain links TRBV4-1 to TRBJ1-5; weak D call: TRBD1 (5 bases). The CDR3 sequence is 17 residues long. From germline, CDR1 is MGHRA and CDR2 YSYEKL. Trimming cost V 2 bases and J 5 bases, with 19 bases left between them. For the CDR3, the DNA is TGCGCCAGCAGCCAACGACTAGGGACGGGTAAGGATCAGCCCCAGCATTTT. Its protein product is CASSQRLGTGKDQPQHF.

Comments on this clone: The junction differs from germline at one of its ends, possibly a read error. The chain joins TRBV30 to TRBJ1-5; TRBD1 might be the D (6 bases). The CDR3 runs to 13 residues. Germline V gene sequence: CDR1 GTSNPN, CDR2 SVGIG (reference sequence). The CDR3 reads CAWSRDTNQSQHF. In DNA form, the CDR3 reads TGTGCCTGGAGCCGGGACACAAATCAGTCCCAGCATTTT.

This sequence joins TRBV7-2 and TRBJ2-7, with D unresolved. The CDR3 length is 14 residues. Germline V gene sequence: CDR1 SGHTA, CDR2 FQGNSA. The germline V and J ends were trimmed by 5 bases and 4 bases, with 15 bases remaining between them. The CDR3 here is CASSQRPGTYEQYF. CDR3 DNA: TGTGCCAGCAGCCAACGACCCGGAACGTACGAGCAGTACTTC.

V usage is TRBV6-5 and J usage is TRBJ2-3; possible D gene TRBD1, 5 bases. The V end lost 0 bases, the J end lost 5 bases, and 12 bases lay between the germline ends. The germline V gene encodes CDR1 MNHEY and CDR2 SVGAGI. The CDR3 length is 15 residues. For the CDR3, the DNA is TGTGCCAGCAGTTACTCGAACAGGATTCAAGATACGCAGTATTTT. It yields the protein CASSYSNRIQDTQYF.